Following are 21 T cell receptor beta chains from one sample sequenced in a study of memory CD8 T cells in hepatitis C reinfection. Method: immunoSEQ multiplex PCR; TCRdb's copy keeps in-frame clones and lacks some. Here the sample spans 35,000 to 50,000 clones, roughly 90% being singletons. Stated time point: peak reinfection, 3 to 8 weeks after reinfection detection. No in vitro expansion preceded TCR sequencing of the sorted cells. The sample taken for sequencing was naive CD8+ T cells sorted from blood. These receptors all stem from a man aged 18 to 30 with hepatitis C virus infection.

In DNA form, the CDR3 reads TGTGCCAGCAGCGTCGGTTCCGGGACAGAGGGCTACACCTTC. This codes for CASSVGSGTEGYTF. The genes are TRBV9 and TRBJ1-2, with 7 bases fitting TRBD1. Looked up from germline, CDR1 is SGDLS and CDR2 is YYNGEE. The J segment lost 8 bases and the V segment lost 2 bases, leaving 9 bases of the junction unmatched. The CDR3 consists of 14 residues.

The chain carries TRBV13 and TRBJ2-1, with 10 bases identical to TRBD2. Trimming cost V 7 bases and J 4 bases; bases outside gene matches: 4. Germline V gene sequence: CDR1 PRHDT, CDR2 FYEKMQ (reference sequence). The CDR3 sequence is 14 residues long. The CDR3 DNA reads TGTGCCAGCAAAAGCGGGGGGGATTACAATGAGCAGTTCTTC. This gives the protein CASKSGGDYNEQFF.

The chain has TRBV20-1 and TRBJ2-5; the D is unclear. The DNA matches TRBJ2-7 better at its end, which makes the J call doubtful. Germline CDR1 is DFQATT and CDR2 is SNEGSKA (reference sequence). CDR3 length: 11 amino acids. The DNA for the CDR3 is TGCAGTGCTAGGATCCCGAACGAGCAGTACTTC. Translating it yields CSARIPNEQYF.

This chain joins TRBV19 and TRBJ2-1; D remains ambiguous. With 7 bases removed from V and 7 bases from J, the gap between germline ends came to 14 bases. Germline lookup yields CDR1 LNHDA and CDR2 SQIVND (reference sequence). CDR3 size: 13 residues. The CDR3 region has the DNA TGTGCCAGTACCGATTCCGAGTGGAATGAGCAGTTCTTC. It encodes CASTDSEWNEQFF.

This clone has only one observation. This same CDR3 is encoded by further DNA sequences in the sample. V and J are TRBV29-1 and TRBJ2-7, with 7 bases identical to TRBD1. CDR1 is SQVTM and CDR2 is ANQGSEA in the germline V gene. The CDR3 has 12 residues. The junction had 2 bases not matched to a gene; V was cut back by 2 bases and J by 4 bases. The CDR3 protein is CSVEQGDYEQYF. As DNA, the CDR3 is TGCAGCGTTGAACAGGGGGATTACGAGCAGTACTTC.

The chain combines TRBV6-1 with TRBJ2-2; possibly TRBD2 for D (7 bases). Germline-derived CDR1 and CDR2 are MNHNS and SASEGT. Trimming left V 7 bases short and J 6 bases short, with 12 bases between. CDR3 size: 13 residues. The CDR3, as DNA: TGTGCCAGCACCCTAGGGGGGGCCGGGGAGCTGTTTTTT. It yields the protein CASTLGGAGELFF.

J is TRBJ2-1 and V is TRBV4-1; 8 bases map to TRBD2. The CDR3 has 13 residues. With V trimmed by 2 bases and J by 7 bases, 1 base remained unmatched. Per the germline V gene, CDR1 is MGHRA and CDR2 is YSYEKL. The CDR3, as DNA: TGCGCCAGCAGCCAAACTAGCGGAAATGAGCAGTTCTTC. Residues: CASSQTSGNEQFF.

The chain recombines TRBV11-3 with TRBJ2-1; a possible D gene is TRBD2 (7 bases). CDR3 size: 15 residues. V shed 2 bases and J shed 5 bases, with 13 bases lying between them. CDR1 is SGHNT and CDR2 is YENEEA in the germline V gene. The CDR3 DNA sequence: TGTGCCAGCAGCTTAACCGAGGGGGGGGACAATGAGCAGTTCTTC. Its translation: CASSLTEGGDNEQFF.

The chain carries TRBV7-9 and TRBJ2-1; 7 bases map to TRBD1. CDR1 and CDR2 from the germline V gene are SEHNR and FQNEAQ (reference sequence). V dropped 4 bases and J dropped 13; count of bases not matched to a gene: 10. This CDR3 region has 13 residues. The CDR3 DNA is TGTGCCAGCAGCTCGAGGGGGCAGGCTAGCCAGTTCTTC. It specifies CASSSRGQASQFF. Full variable domain (missing parts from reference TRBV7-9 and TRBJ2-1): DTGVSQNPRHKITKRGQNVTFRCDPISEHNRLYWYRQTLGQGPEFLTYFQNEAQLEKSRLLSDRFSAERPKGSFSTLEIQRTEQGDSAMYLCASSSRGQASQFFGPGTRLTVL.

This chain uses TRBV6-5 with TRBJ2-2, with D perhaps TRBD2 (5 bases). CDR1 and CDR2 (germline): MNHEY, SVGAGI. Trimming removed 2 bases from V and 2 bases from J, with 6 bases in between. This CDR3 spans 14 amino acids. Here the CDR3 reads CASSYGLNTGELFF. The CDR3 region has the DNA TGTGCCAGCAGTTACGGACTTAACACCGGGGAGCTGTTTTTT.

The chain links TRBV27 to TRBJ2-3; the match to TRBD2 covers 13 bases. This CDR3 is 16 amino acids long. Germline lookup yields CDR1 MNHEY and CDR2 SMNVEV (reference sequence). The J segment lost 2 bases and the V segment lost 5 bases, leaving 4 bases of the junction unmatched. For the CDR3, the DNA is TGTGCCAGCAGTACACTAGCGGGGGGGAACACAGATACGCAGTATTTT. Amino acid sequence: CASSTLAGGNTDTQYF.

V usage is TRBV2 and J usage is TRBJ2-1, with D possibly matching TRBD2 (5 bases). This CDR3 spans 15 amino acids. V gave up 4 bases and J gave up 7 bases, with 17 bases separating them. Germline lookup yields CDR1 SNHLY and CDR2 FYNNEI. The CDR3 sequence is CASSGPPLSGNEQFF. The CDR3 bases are TGTGCCAGCAGTGGCCCCCCCCTATCGGGGAATGAGCAGTTCTTC.

Comments on this clone: One end of the junction varies from germline; a read error may be responsible. CDR3 nucleotides: TGCGCCAGCGGCCAAGATTGGGGACTAGCGATGGAGACCCAGTACTTC. Its translation is CASGQDWGLAMETQYF. The chain couples TRBV4-1 to TRBJ2-5, with TRBD2 matching 10 bases. Germline V gene lookup returns CDR1 MGHRA and CDR2 YSYEKL. The length of the CDR3 is 16 residues.

V and J are TRBV29-1 and TRBJ2-1, with 8 bases fitting TRBD1. CDR1 and CDR2 (germline): SQVTM, ANQGSEA. V shed 3 bases and J 2 bases; nucleotides not matched to a gene: 9. The CDR3 covers 16 residues. The chain's CDR3 is CSVELGQVTTYNEQFF. CDR3 nucleotide sequence: TGCAGCGTTGAGCTGGGACAGGTCACGACCTACAATGAGCAGTTCTTC.

The chain uses TRBV7-9 and TRBJ2-3, with 10 nucleotides matching TRBD2. The V segment lost 3 bases and the J segment 5 bases; nucleotides outside the gene matches: 8. The length of the CDR3 is 16 residues. Germline V lookup: CDR1 SEHNR, CDR2 FQNEAQ (reference sequence). The CDR3 DNA reads as TGTGCCAGCAGCTTGATCCTAGCGGGAGAGAGAGATACGCAGTATTTT. Translation: CASSLILAGERDTQYF. Supplemented by reference TRBV7-9 and TRBJ2-3, the full variable domain reads DTGVSQNPRHKITKRGQNVTFRCDPISEHNRLYWYRQTLGQGPEFLTYFQNEAQLEKSRLLSDRFSAERPKGSFSTLEIQRTEQGDSAMYLCASSLILAGERDTQYFGPGTRLTVL.

In DNA form, the CDR3 reads TGTGCCAGCAGGCCTATGGCGGGAGCCACTGAAGCTTTCTTT. It yields the protein CASRPMAGATEAFF. The chain recombines TRBV7-9 with TRBJ1-1, with D unresolved. Germline V gene sequence: CDR1 SEHNR, CDR2 FQNEAQ (reference sequence). The CDR3 extends over 14 amino acids. V gave up 6 bases and J gave up 4 bases, with 15 bases separating them.

This clone showed up just a few times. The V call is TRBV6-1, the J call TRBJ2-7; 10 bases line up with TRBD1. CDR3 size: 14 residues. CDR1 MNHNS and CDR2 SASEGT come from the germline V gene. CDR3 coding DNA: TGTGCCAGCAGCGAAGGGACAGGGGCCTACGAGCAGTACGTC. Amino acid sequence: CASSEGTGAYEQYV.

The V and J genes are TRBV5-1 and TRBJ2-2; 7 bases are shared with TRBD1. V dropped 3 bases and J dropped 4; count of bases not matched to a gene: 9. Germline CDR1 and CDR2: SGHRS and YFSETQ. This CDR3 is 16 amino acids long. This CDR3 reads CASSSLTGVGTGELFF. The CDR3 DNA is TGCGCCAGCAGCTCTCTAACAGGGGTAGGCACCGGGGAGCTGTTTTTT.

The chain employs TRBV13 and TRBJ2-1; a possible D gene is TRBD2 (6 bases). In germline, CDR1 is PRHDT, CDR2 FYEKMQ (reference sequence). Trimming removed 3 bases at V and 6 bases at J, with 15 bases between. The CDR3 is made up of 15 amino acids. CDR3 sequence (DNA): TGTGCCAGCAGCTTGGGGGGTCCTATAGGCAATGAGCAGTTCTTC. This encodes CASSLGGPIGNEQFF.

This clone was picked up a small number of times. V is TRBV6-5 and J is TRBJ2-7; 8 bases agree with TRBD2. The CDR3 runs 14 residues. J lost 1 base, V lost 8 bases, and 7 bases had no gene match. The V gene's germline CDR1 is MNHEY and CDR2 SVGAGI. As DNA, the CDR3 is TGTGCCAGCTCTGTTAGCGGGGCTTCCTACGAGCAGTACTTC. As protein: CASSVSGASYEQYF.

For the CDR3, the DNA is TGTGCCAGTAGGTTAGGCGGAGGCGGCTACAATGAGCAGTTCTTC. Protein product: CASRLGGGGYNEQFF. The J gene is TRBJ2-1, the V gene TRBV19, with D perhaps matching TRBD2 (5 bases). V shed 6 bases and J shed 3 bases, with 15 bases lying between them. The CDR3 is made up of 15 amino acids. Germline CDR1 and CDR2: LNHDA and SQIVND (reference sequence).